This passage covers 15 T cell receptor beta chains from one sample sequenced in a study of cytomegalovirus exposure and HLA in healthy donors. Vbeta (60) and Jbeta (13) primers were used in the PCR. Data came from immunoSEQ multiplex PCR; TCRdb stores just in-frame clones and leaves some out. The sample holds around 160,000 clones, 65% to 90% seen once. Sequenced input: PBMCs. These receptors came from a human donor in good health.

The V and J genes are TRBV6-1 and TRBJ1-2; no clear D gene. Germline-derived CDR1 and CDR2 are MNHNS and SASEGT. V lost 6 bases, J lost 7 bases, and 18 bases lay in between. This CDR3 comprises 14 residues. CDR3: CASSRRTEGAGYTF. The CDR3 bases are TGTGCCAGCAGCCGACGGACGGAGGGCGCTGGCTACACCTTC.

This chain uses TRBV7-2 with TRBJ2-1; 7 bases line up with TRBD1. Germline assignment: CDR1 SGHTA and CDR2 FQGNSA. The CDR3 spans 15 residues. Unmatched junction bases numbered 9, after V lost 1 base and J lost 9 bases. The CDR3: CASSLERKGAGEQFF. The CDR3 region has the DNA TGTGCCAGCAGCTTAGAACGAAAGGGGGCCGGTGAGCAGTTCTTC.

The chain links TRBV6-1 to TRBJ2-7; D unclear. Germline V gene data show CDR1 as MNHNS and CDR2 as SASEGT. This CDR3 has 14 residues. V lost 1 base to trimming and J lost 5 bases, with 12 bases between them. The CDR3 reads CASSEGQVIHEQYF. Here the CDR3 DNA reads TGTGCCAGCAGTGAAGGACAAGTTATTCACGAGCAGTACTTC.

The CDR3 loop is CASSALNRGYADTQYF. Here the CDR3 DNA reads TGTGCCAGCAGCGCACTCAATAGAGGGTACGCAGATACGCAGTATTTT. This sequence joins TRBV13 and TRBJ2-3; D might be TRBD2 (5 bases). The length of the CDR3 is 16 residues. Deletions cut 5 bases from V and 4 bases from J, with 19 bases between. Germline CDR1 is PRHDT and CDR2 is FYEKMQ (reference sequence).

The chain is built from TRBV9 and TRBJ2-5; 9 bases match TRBD2. The germline gives CDR1 SGDLS, CDR2 YYNGEE. V shed 4 bases, J shed 5 bases, and the junction held 3 bases outside the gene matches. This CDR3 region has 13 residues. The CDR3 DNA is TGTGCCAGCAGCCCCAGCGGGGGGGAGACCCAGTACTTC. Encoded protein: CASSPSGGETQYF.

The V call is TRBV4-3, the J call TRBJ2-4; TRBD1 is a possible D gene (6 bases). Per germline, CDR1 LGHNA and CDR2 YSLEER. The CDR3 consists of 14 residues. Trimming removed 3 bases from V and 1 base from J, with 7 bases in between. The DNA for the CDR3 is TGCGCCAGCAGCCATAGGGGGGCCAAAAACATTCAGTACTTC. Residues: CASSHRGAKNIQYF.

In this sample, this clone turned up once. The chain couples TRBV19 to TRBJ1-2; D not resolved. V dropped 5 bases and J dropped 0 bases, with 7 bases sitting between them. Germline V CDR1 and CDR2: LNHDA, SQIVND (reference sequence). The CDR3 sequence is 13 residues long. The DNA of the CDR3 is TGTGCCAGTAGTCCTGGGCCTAACTATGGCTACACCTTC. Translated, it gives CASSPGPNYGYTF.

The chain couples TRBV11-3 to TRBJ2-7; unclear D gene. The CDR3 extends over 13 amino acids. CDR1 and CDR2 (germline): SGHNT, YENEEA. V gave up 1 base and J gave up 6 bases, with 10 bases separating them. The CDR3 DNA reads TGTGCCAGCAGCTTAGGCCCCACACGCGAGCAGTACTTC. Amino acids: CASSLGPTREQYF.

The chain couples TRBV14 to TRBJ1-1; 9 bases match TRBD1. Germline V gene sequence: CDR1 SGHDN, CDR2 FVKESK. Germline trimming cut 1 base from V and 1 base from J; bases unmatched to any gene: 4. The CDR3 is 16 residues long. CDR3 sequence reads: CASSQGGTGWNTEAFF. The CDR3 region has the DNA TGTGCCAGCAGCCAAGGCGGGACAGGGTGGAACACTGAAGCTTTCTTT.

This clone has a handful of counts. The chain couples TRBV7-2 to TRBJ2-3; D not certain. This CDR3 has 13 amino acids. Germline-derived CDR1 and CDR2 are SGHTA and FQGNSA. The V end lost 1 base, the J end lost 10 bases, and 12 bases lay between the germline ends. CDR3 coding DNA: TGTGCCAGCAGCTTAGGGCCCGTTGGTGCGCAGTATTTT. It specifies CASSLGPVGAQYF.

This clone was recorded a few times. This sequence joins TRBV19 and TRBJ1-1, with unresolved D. V lost 7 bases, J lost 0 bases, and 18 bases lay in between. Per the germline V gene, CDR1 is LNHDA and CDR2 is SQIVND (reference sequence). The CDR3 sequence is 16 residues long. The CDR3 DNA sequence: TGTGCCAGTAACCCCCTCCCCAGGCAGTTGAACACTGAAGCTTTCTTT. Protein product: CASNPLPRQLNTEAFF.

The V gene is TRBV6-5, the J gene TRBJ1-2; D ambiguous. Germline V lookup: CDR1 MNHEY, CDR2 SVGAGI. Trimming left V 6 bases short and J 4 bases short, with 18 bases between. The CDR3 length is 15 residues. The CDR3: CASSRLAVEGYGYTF. The DNA of the CDR3 is TGTGCCAGCAGCCGCCTGGCCGTCGAGGGCTATGGCTACACCTTC.

The chain carries TRBV2 and TRBJ2-7; D may be TRBD1 (5 bases). Trimming removed 6 bases at V and 7 bases at J, with 13 bases between. The CDR3 is made up of 12 amino acids. CDR1 and CDR2 from the germline V gene are SNHLY and FYNNEI. CDR3 nucleotides: TGTGCCAGCAGGGGGCTGATGGGGGAGCAGTACTTC. This encodes CASRGLMGEQYF.

The chain uses TRBV7-3 and TRBJ2-5; TRBD2 agrees at 8 bases. This CDR3 contains 15 residues. V gave up 4 bases and J gave up 3 bases; unmatched junction bases: 7. Looked up from germline, CDR1 is SGHTA and CDR2 is FQGTGA. The CDR3, as DNA: TGTGCCAGCAGCTCTCCGGGACTAGGAGAAGAGACCCAGTACTTC. Protein sequence: CASSSPGLGEETQYF.

V is TRBV6-1 and J is TRBJ1-4; weak D call: TRBD1 (6 bases). CDR1 is MNHNS, CDR2 SASEGT, per germline. The CDR3 is 14 amino acids. V lost 4 bases to trimming and J lost 8 bases, with 14 bases between them. Here the CDR3 DNA reads TGTGCCAGCAGTGGACGGGGGGCAGGAGAAAAACTGTTTTTT. Its translation: CASSGRGAGEKLFF.